The sequence of this TCR beta chain was determined in a study of blood T cell repertoires in COVID-19. Living in about two dozen US areas, the participants were between roughly 18 and 90 years of age. Grouping used clinical history reported by participants in a survey and questionnaire. Cohort 3 donors counted as recovered after two negative PCRs, clearance, or resolved symptoms. The CDR3 is 17 residues long. Germline V gene data show CDR1 as GTSNPN and CDR2 as SVGIG (reference sequence). V shed 7 bases and J 1 base; nucleotides not matched to a gene: 10. As handled by the study authors: Reference gene primers were amplified, and this amplification served to estimate nucleated cell counts. Data came from immunoSEQ multiplex PCR; TCRdb stores just in-frame clones and leaves some out. From that table come the V and J calls and clone size; the DNA was used to work out D and trimming. The table has 350,000 to 400,000 clones, about 90% seen once.

The sequence came from a woman aged 25 to 45 who had recovered from COVID-19. Sequenced: PBMCs or T cells enriched from blood (not recorded which). The chain links TRBV30 to TRBJ1-6; 10 positions agree with TRBD1. The CDR3 DNA sequence: TGTGCCTCCGACGACAGGGGGCAGGGGTCCTATAATTCACCCCTCCACTTT. Translated, it gives CASDDRGQGSYNSPLHF.